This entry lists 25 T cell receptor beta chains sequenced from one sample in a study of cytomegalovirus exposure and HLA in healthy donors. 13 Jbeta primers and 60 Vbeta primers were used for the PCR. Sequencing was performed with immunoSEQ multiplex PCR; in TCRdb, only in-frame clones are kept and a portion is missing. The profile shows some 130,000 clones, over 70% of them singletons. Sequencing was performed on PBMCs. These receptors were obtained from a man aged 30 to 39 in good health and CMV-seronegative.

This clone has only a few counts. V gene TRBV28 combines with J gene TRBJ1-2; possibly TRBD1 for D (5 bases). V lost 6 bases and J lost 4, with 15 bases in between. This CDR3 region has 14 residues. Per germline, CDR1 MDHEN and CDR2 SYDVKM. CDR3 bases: TGTGCCAGCAGCCTCGAACAGGTCTCCTATGGCTACACCTTC. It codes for CASSLEQVSYGYTF.

The CDR3 sequence: CASSDSLQETQYF. The CDR3 nucleotides are TGCGCCAGCTCGGACAGCCTCCAAGAGACCCAGTACTTC. V and J are TRBV5-1 and TRBJ2-5, with D tentatively TRBD1 (6 bases). This CDR3 comprises 13 residues. Germline-derived CDR1 and CDR2 are SGHRS and YFSETQ. V gave up 7 bases and J gave up 1 base, with 11 bases separating them.

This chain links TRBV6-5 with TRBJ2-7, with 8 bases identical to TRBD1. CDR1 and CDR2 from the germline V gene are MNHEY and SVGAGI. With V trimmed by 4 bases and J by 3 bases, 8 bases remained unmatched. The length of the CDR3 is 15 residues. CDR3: CASSFAGTGSYEQYF. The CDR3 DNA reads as TGTGCCAGCAGTTTCGCCGGGACAGGAAGCTACGAGCAGTACTTC.

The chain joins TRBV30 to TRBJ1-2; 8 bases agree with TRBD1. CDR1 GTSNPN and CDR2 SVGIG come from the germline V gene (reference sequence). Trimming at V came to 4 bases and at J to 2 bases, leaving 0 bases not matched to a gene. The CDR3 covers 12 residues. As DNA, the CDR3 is TGTGCCTGGACAGGGGGCAACTATGGCTACACCTTC. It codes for CAWTGGNYGYTF.

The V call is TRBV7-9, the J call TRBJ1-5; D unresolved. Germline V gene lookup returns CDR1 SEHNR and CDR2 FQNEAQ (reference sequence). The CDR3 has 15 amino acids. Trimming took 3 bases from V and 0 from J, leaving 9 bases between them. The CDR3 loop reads CASSFNGDSNQPQHF. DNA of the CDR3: TGTGCCAGCAGCTTTAACGGAGATAGCAATCAGCCCCAGCATTTT. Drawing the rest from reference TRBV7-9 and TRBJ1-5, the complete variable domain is DTGVSQNPRHKITKRGQNVTFRCDPISEHNRLYWYRQTLGQGPEFLTYFQNEAQLEKSRLLSDRFSAERPKGSFSTLEIQRTEQGDSAMYLCASSFNGDSNQPQHFGDGTRLSIL.

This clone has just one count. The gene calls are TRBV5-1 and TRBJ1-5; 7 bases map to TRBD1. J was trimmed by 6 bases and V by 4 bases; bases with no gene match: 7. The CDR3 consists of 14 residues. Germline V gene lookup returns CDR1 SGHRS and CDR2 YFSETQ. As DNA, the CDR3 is TGCGCCAGCAGCCCACAGGGGATCGGTCAGCCCCAGCATTTT. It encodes CASSPQGIGQPQHF.

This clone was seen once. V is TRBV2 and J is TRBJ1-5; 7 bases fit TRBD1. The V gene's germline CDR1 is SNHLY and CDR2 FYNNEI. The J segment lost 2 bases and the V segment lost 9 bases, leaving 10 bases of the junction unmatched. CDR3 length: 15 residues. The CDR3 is CASTFFTGGNQPQHF. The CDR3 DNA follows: TGTGCCAGTACATTTTTCACAGGGGGCAATCAGCCCCAGCATTTT.

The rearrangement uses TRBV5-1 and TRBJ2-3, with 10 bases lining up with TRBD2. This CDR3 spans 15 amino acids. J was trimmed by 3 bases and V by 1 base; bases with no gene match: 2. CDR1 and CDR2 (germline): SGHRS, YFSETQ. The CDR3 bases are TGCGCCAGCAGCTTGTCTAGCGGGAGAACAGATACGCAGTATTTT. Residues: CASSLSSGRTDTQYF.

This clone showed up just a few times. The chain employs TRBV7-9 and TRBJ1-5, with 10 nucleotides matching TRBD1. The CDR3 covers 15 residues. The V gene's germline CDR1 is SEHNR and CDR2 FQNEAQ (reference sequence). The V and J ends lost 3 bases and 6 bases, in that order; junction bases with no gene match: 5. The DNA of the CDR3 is TGTGCCAGCAGCTTGACAGGGGGCGCAGGTCAGCCCCAGCATTTT. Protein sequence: CASSLTGGAGQPQHF. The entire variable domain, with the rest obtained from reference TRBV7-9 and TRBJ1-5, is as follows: DTGVSQNPRHKITKRGQNVTFRCDPISEHNRLYWYRQTLGQGPEFLTYFQNEAQLEKSRLLSDRFSAERPKGSFSTLEIQRTEQGDSAMYLCASSLTGGAGQPQHFGDGTRLSIL.

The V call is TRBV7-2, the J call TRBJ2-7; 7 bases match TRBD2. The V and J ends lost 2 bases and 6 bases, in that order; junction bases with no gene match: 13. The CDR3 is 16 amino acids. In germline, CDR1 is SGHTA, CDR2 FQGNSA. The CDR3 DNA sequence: TGTGCCAGCAGCTTATTGAGCGGGATAGTCTCTGCCGAGCAGTACTTC. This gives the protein CASSLLSGIVSAEQYF.

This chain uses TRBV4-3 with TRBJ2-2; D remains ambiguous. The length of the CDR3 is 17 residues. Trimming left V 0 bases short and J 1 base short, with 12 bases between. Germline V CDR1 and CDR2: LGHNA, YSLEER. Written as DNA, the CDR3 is TGCGCCAGCAGCCAAGATCACTTGCGGTGGAACACCGGGGAGCTGTTTTTT. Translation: CASSQDHLRWNTGELFF.

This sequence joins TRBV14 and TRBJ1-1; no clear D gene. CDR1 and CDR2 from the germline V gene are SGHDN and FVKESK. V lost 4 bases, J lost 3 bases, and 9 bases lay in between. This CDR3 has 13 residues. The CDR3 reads CASSRNRDTEAFF. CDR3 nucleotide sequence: TGTGCCAGCAGCCGGAACCGGGACACTGAAGCTTTCTTT. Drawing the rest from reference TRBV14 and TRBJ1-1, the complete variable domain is EAGVTQFPSHSVIEKGQTVTLRCDPISGHDNLYWYRRVMGKEIKFLLHFVKESKQDESGMPNNRFLAERTGGTYSTLKVQPAELEDSGVYFCASSRNRDTEAFFGQGTRLTVV.

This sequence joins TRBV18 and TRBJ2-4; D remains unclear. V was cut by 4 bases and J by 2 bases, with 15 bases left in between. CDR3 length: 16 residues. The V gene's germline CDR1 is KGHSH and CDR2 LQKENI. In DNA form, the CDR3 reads TGTGCCAGCTCACGTCAGAAAACAAACACCAAAAACATTCAGTACTTC. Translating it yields CASSRQKTNTKNIQYF.

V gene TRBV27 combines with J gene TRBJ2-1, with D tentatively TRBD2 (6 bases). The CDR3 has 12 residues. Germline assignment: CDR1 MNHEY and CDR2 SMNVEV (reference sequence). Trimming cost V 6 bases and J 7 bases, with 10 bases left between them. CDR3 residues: CASSPGTNEQFF. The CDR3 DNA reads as TGTGCCAGCAGCCCGGGGACTAATGAGCAGTTCTTC.

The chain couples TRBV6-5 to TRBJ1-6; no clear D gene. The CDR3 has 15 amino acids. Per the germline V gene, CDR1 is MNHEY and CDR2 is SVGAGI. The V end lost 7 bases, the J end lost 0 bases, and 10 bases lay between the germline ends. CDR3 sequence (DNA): TGTGCCAGCACCCAACAGAGCTCCTATAATTCACCCCTCCACTTT. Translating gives CASTQQSSYNSPLHF.

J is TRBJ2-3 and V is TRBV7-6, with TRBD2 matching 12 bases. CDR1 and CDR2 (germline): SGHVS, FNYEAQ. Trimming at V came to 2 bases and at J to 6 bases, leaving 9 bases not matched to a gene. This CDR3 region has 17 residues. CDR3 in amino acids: CASSLLAGGFSGDTQYF. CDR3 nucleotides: TGTGCCAGCAGCTTACTAGCGGGGGGGTTTAGTGGCGATACGCAGTATTTT. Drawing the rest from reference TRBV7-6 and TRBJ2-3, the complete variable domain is GAGVSQSPRYKVTKRGQDVALRCDPISGHVSLYWYRQALGQGPEFLTYFNYEAQQDKSGLPNDRFSAERPEGSISTLTIQRTEQRDSAMYRCASSLLAGGFSGDTQYFGPGTRLTVL.

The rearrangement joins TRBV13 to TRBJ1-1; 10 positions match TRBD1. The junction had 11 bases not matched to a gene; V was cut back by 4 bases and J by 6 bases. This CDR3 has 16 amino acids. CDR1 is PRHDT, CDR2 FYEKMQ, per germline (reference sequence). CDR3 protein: CASSWDRGQLLAEAFF. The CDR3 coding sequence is TGTGCCAGCAGCTGGGACAGGGGCCAACTCCTCGCTGAAGCTTTCTTT. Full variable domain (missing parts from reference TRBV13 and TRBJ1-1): AAGVIQSPRHLIKEKRETATLKCYPIPRHDTVYWYQQGPGQDPQFLISFYEKMQSDKGSIPDRFSAQQFSDYHSELNMSSLELGDSALYFCASSWDRGQLLAEAFFGQGTRLTVV.

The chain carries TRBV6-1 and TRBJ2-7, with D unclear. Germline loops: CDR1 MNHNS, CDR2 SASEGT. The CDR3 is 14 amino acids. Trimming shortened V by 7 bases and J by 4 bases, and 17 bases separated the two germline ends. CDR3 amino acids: CASTPLAAPYEQYF. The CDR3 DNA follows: TGTGCCAGCACCCCACTGGCGGCTCCATACGAGCAGTACTTC.

The CDR3 DNA reads as TGTGCCAGCAGCCAATCCGGGAGCTCCTACAATGAGCAGTTCTTC. Its translation: CASSQSGSSYNEQFF. The chain couples TRBV4-2 to TRBJ2-1; D may be TRBD2 (6 bases). V lost 2 bases and J 0 bases, leaving 8 bases between the germline ends. This CDR3 spans 15 amino acids. Germline-derived CDR1 and CDR2 are LGHNA and YNFKEQ.

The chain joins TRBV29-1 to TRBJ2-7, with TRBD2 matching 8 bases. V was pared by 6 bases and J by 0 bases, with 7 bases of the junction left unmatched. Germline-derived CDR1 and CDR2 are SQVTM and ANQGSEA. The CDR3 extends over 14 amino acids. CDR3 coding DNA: TGCAGCGTATGCGGGGGGACAAGCTCCTACGAGCAGTACTTC. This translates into CSVCGGTSSYEQYF.

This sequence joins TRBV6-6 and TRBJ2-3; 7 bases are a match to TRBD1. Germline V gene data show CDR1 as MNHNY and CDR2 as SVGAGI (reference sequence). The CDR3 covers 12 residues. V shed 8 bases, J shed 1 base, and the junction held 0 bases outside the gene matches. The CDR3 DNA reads TGTGCCAGCGACAGGGGCACAGATACGCAGTATTTT. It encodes CASDRGTDTQYF.

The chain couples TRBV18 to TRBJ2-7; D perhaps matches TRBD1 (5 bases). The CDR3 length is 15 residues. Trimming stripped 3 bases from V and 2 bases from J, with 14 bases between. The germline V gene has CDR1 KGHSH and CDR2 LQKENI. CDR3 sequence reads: CASSPRVGLTYEQYF. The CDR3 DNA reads TGTGCCAGCTCACCCAGGGTAGGCCTAACCTACGAGCAGTACTTC.

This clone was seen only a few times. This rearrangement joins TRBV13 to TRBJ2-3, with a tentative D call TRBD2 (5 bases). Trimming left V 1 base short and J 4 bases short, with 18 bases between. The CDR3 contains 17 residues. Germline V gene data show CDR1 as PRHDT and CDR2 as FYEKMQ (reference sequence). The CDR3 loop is CASSLVTGLAAADTQYF. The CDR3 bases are TGTGCCAGCAGCTTAGTTACGGGTCTAGCAGCTGCAGATACGCAGTATTTT.

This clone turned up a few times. The CDR3 here is CASSGEGHQETQYF. The CDR3 nucleotides read TGTGCCAGCAGCGGGGAGGGGCACCAAGAGACCCAGTACTTC. V usage is TRBV7-2 and J usage is TRBJ2-5, with 7 bases matching TRBD2. In germline, CDR1 is SGHTA, CDR2 FQGNSA. Trimming took 5 bases from V and 0 from J; bases not matched to a gene: 3. CDR3 size: 14 residues. Full variable domain (remainder filled in from reference TRBV7-2 and TRBJ2-5): GAGVSQSPSNKVTEKGKDVELRCDPISGHTALYWYRQSLGQGLEFLIYFQGNSAPDKSGLPSDRFSAERTGGSVSTLTIQRTQQEDSAVYLCASSGEGHQETQYFGPGTRLLVL.

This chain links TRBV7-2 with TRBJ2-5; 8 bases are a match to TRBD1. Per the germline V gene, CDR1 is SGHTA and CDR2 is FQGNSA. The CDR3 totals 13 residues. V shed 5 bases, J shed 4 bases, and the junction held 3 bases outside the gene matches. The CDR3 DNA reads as TGTGCCAGCAGCGCAGGGGGCGCAGAGACCCAGTACTTC. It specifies CASSAGGAETQYF.